The present T cell receptor (beta chain) was sequenced within a study of liver allograft versus peripheral blood T cells. Study as a whole: Recipients' peripheral blood T cell receptor repertoires were compared with those in transplanted livers.

Each CDR3 protein is one row after TCRdb ran MiXCR on the reads. This table has 8,500 to 9,500 distinct CDR3 sequences, roughly 21% appearing once. Regarding the study as a whole: A difference was reportedly observed between T cell receptor repertoires inside liver allografts and those in peripheral blood.

CDR3 size: 14 residues. CDR1 and CDR2 (germline): MNHEY, SVGAGI. V was shortened by 5 bases and J by 3 bases, with 14 bases between the two germline ends. Of note for this clonotype: Its antigen remains unidentified.

The receptor was derived from a human patient who had a liver transplant. Among the T cells, some may be from the graft donor. The V call is TRBV6-5, the J call TRBJ2-7, with D unresolved. In nucleotides, the CDR3 is TGTGCCAGCAGTAACCAGGACGGTATCTACGAGCAGTACTTC. Translated: CASSNQDGIYEQYF.